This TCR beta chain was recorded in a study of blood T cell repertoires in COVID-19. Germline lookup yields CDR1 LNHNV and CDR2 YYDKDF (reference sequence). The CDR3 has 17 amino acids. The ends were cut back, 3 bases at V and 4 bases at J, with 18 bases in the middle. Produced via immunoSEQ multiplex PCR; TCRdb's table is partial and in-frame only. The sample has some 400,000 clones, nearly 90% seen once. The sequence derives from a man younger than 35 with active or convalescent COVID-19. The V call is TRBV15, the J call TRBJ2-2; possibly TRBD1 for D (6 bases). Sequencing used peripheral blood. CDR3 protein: CATSRTDRTFRTGELFF. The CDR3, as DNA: TGTGCCACCAGCAGGACCGACAGGACGTTTCGCACCGGGGAGCTGTTTTTT.